This entry lists 6 T cell receptor beta chains sequenced from one sample in a study of shared clonotypes between healthy human individuals (dated by TCRdb to about 2020). The library was made by the immunoSEQ multiplex PCR assay. The source is immuneACCESS, and TCRdb retained only in-frame sequences with V and J called. Part of the clones is not carried over; for the studies checked, unresolved V genes explain less than half of this, and the remainder is unexplained. The sample table holds roughly 850,000 clones, of which roughly 96% were seen once. The ten largest make up around 0.25% of the sample. CD8 naive samples were obtained by positive selection for CCR7 among CD45RO-negative cells, yielding a CD45RA+CCR7+ population from which TemRA cells were excluded. Sequencing was done on a sample of naive CD8+ T cells sorted from blood. The cell subset or site label, read with the paper, signifies: CD45RA+CCR7+. All receptors derive from a man aged 25 to 45 in good health.

This clone appeared a single time. The chain recombines TRBV5-6 with TRBJ2-5; D is unclear. In germline, CDR1 is SGHDT, CDR2 YYEEEE. The V end was cut by 0 bases, the J end by 5 bases, with 8 bases between. This CDR3 has 13 amino acids. CDR3: CASSLANWETQYF. The CDR3 bases are TGTGCCAGCAGCTTGGCTAACTGGGAGACCCAGTACTTC.

This clone showed up just once. V gene TRBV7-9 combines with J gene TRBJ1-2; D is possibly TRBD1 (5 bases). CDR3 size: 14 residues. The V gene lost 2 bases and the J gene lost 8 bases, with 15 bases spanning the gap. Germline CDR1 is SEHNR and CDR2 is FQNEAQ (reference sequence). The CDR3 reads CASSLWLVGDGYTF. DNA for the CDR3: TGTGCCAGCAGCTTATGGCTTGTTGGGGACGGCTACACCTTC.

This clone came up once. The rearrangement links TRBV5-4 to TRBJ2-3, with 7 bases that match TRBD1. Germline assignment: CDR1 SGHNT and CDR2 YYREEE (reference sequence). This CDR3 is 14 amino acids long. V was pared by 4 bases and J by 2 bases, with 4 bases of the junction left unmatched. CDR3 sequence reads: CASSKDRTTDTQYF. The DNA for the CDR3 is TGTGCCAGCAGCAAGGACAGGACCACAGATACGCAGTATTTT. Supplemented by reference TRBV5-4 and TRBJ2-3, the full variable domain reads ETGVTQSPTHLIKTRGQQVTLRCSSQSGHNTVSWYQQALGQGPQFIFQYYREEENGRGNFPPRFSGLQFPNYSSELNVNALELDDSALYLCASSKDRTTDTQYFGPGTRLTVL.

CDR3 nucleotides: TGTGCCAGTGCACCGGGACTAGCGGGAGTCGAGCAGTACTTC. As protein: CASAPGLAGVEQYF. The chain couples TRBV19 to TRBJ2-7, with 14 bases aligning to TRBD2. Unmatched junction bases numbered 6, after V lost 8 bases and J lost 6 bases. Looked up from germline, CDR1 is LNHDA and CDR2 is SQIVND (reference sequence). The CDR3 sequence is 14 residues long.

The chain has TRBV5-4 and TRBJ1-1; D uncertain. V lost 4 bases, J lost 1 base, and 14 bases lay in between. This CDR3 has 15 residues. Germline V lookup: CDR1 SGHNT, CDR2 YYREEE (reference sequence). The CDR3 sequence is CASSPSGPGNTEAFF. DNA of the CDR3: TGTGCCAGCAGCCCCTCCGGACCAGGGAACACTGAAGCTTTCTTT.

The rearrangement uses TRBV7-9 and TRBJ1-4; D is undetermined. The CDR3 loop spans 16 amino acids. Germline V gene data show CDR1 as SEHNR and CDR2 as FQNEAQ (reference sequence). The ends were cut back, 6 bases at V and 2 bases at J, with 16 bases in the middle. The CDR3 protein is CASRGMTPSTNEKLFF. The CDR3 DNA reads as TGTGCCAGCAGGGGGATGACGCCCTCGACTAATGAAAAACTGTTTTTT.